This TCR beta chain is from a study of beta chain features in type 1 diabetes. Whole-study findings and limits: The similarity of naive, central memory and Treg TCRB repertoires appeared greater among patients than among healthy donors. Type 1 diabetes patients showed fewer insertions and more deletions at VDJ junctions.

The CDR3 sequence is 16 residues long. V was clipped by 4 bases and J by 0 bases, with 13 bases between them. Since all of the isolated RNA was reverse transcribed, expressed TCRB transcripts were what got sequenced. Clones were sequenced by immunoSEQ multiplex PCR, and TCRdb holds only the in-frame ones, with some missing. The data hold around 180,000 clones, with around an eighth observed a single time. This clone was counted a few times. The antigen is unknown. The chain uses TRBV23-1 and TRBJ1-5; a weak D match, TRBD1 (6 bases). TRBV23-1 is known as an ORF, though its function is uncertain. This TCR was sampled from a woman younger than 35 in good health. The sequencing input was central memory CD4+ T cells from blood. The CDR3 nucleotides read TGCGCCAGCAGTCGAGGACAGACTTATAGCAATCAGCCCCAGCATTTT. Its translation is CASSRGQTYSNQPQHF.